This T cell receptor beta chain stems from a study of shared clonotypes between healthy human individuals. Whole-study findings and limits: Some naive CD4 clonotypes, around 4.7%, turned up in common across several donors.

Sorted-subset replicate PCRs used 150 to 200 ng DNA, approximately 33,000 T cell genomes. The method was immunoSEQ multiplex PCR; TCRdb's version includes in-frame clones alone and lacks a portion of them. The sample includes some 2,100,000 clones, 85% to 95% seen only once; the top ten take approximately 1.7%. Comment on this clone: What it binds is unknown.

The V end lost 2 bases, the J end lost 0 bases, and 13 bases lay between the germline ends. CDR1 SEHNR and CDR2 FQNEAQ come from the germline V gene (reference sequence). CDR3 length equals 17 residues. Naive CD8 cells lacked CD45RO and underwent positive selection for CCR7, leaving out terminally differentiated effector memory CD45RA+ cells. The material sequenced was naive CD8+ T cells from PBMCs. The rearrangement uses TRBV7-9 and TRBJ1-4; D may be TRBD1 (6 bases). This receptor was taken from a man in his late teens or twenties in good health. Some clones in this sample may be carry-over from other donors' samples. The CDR3 coding sequence is TGTGCCAGCAGCTTAACAGGGTTAAGAGCAACTAATGAAAAACTGTTTTTT. It specifies CASSLTGLRATNEKLFF.